This T cell receptor beta chain was sequenced during a study of CD4+ T cells in melanoma (dated by TCRdb to about 2022). In terms of the full investigation: The study investigated neoantigen-specific CD4+ T cells in human melanoma. What the work shows at the level of the full study, not this receptor alone: Neoantigen-specific CD4+ T cells in melanoma were reported to have a range of differentiation states. The report described a correlation between neoantigen-specific CD4+ T cells and the function of CD8+ T cells, macrophages and B cells.

The germline V gene specifies MNHEY as CDR1 and SVGAGI as CDR2. V is shortened by 2 bases, J by 2 bases, and the region joining them spans 7 bases. CDR3 length: 14 amino acids, cysteine to phenylalanine. Only the CDR3 DNA is retained, 42 bases long and in frame from the first base. On this clone: The specificity of this receptor is unknown. Within one base of it there is no much larger clone, and no base qualities were kept.

The library was obtained by the immunoSEQ multiplex PCR assay. TCRdb retrieved this table from immuneACCESS and kept in-frame rearrangements only. Not all clones are present; in checked studies, unresolved V genes account for under half, and no reason is known for the remainder. This sample is represented by roughly 3,800 clones; around 62% of them were singletons. Under 30% of the sample is taken by the ten largest. The donors were people with melanoma. Sequenced material: cells from a culture (not recorded whether cultured in vitro). The receptor comes from a human donor with melanoma. Recombination linked TRBV6-5 to TRBJ2-1, with an unclear D gene assignment. This receptor has the CDR3 CASSYLAAYNEQFF. In nucleotides, the sequence is TGTGCCAGCAGTTACCTCGCCGCCTACAATGAGCAGTTCTTC.